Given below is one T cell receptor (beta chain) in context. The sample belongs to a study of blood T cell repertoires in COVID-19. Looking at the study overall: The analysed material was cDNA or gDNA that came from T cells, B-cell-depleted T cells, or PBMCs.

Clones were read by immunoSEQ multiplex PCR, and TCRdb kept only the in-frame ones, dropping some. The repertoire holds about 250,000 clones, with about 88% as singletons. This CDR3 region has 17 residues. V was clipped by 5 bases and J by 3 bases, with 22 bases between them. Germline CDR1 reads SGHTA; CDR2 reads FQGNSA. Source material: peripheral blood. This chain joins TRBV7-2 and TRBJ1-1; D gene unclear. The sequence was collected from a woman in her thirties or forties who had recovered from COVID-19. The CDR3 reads CASSVASRDTTYTEAFF. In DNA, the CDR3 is TGTGCCAGCAGCGTGGCTTCCCGGGATACGACATACACTGAAGCTTTCTTT.